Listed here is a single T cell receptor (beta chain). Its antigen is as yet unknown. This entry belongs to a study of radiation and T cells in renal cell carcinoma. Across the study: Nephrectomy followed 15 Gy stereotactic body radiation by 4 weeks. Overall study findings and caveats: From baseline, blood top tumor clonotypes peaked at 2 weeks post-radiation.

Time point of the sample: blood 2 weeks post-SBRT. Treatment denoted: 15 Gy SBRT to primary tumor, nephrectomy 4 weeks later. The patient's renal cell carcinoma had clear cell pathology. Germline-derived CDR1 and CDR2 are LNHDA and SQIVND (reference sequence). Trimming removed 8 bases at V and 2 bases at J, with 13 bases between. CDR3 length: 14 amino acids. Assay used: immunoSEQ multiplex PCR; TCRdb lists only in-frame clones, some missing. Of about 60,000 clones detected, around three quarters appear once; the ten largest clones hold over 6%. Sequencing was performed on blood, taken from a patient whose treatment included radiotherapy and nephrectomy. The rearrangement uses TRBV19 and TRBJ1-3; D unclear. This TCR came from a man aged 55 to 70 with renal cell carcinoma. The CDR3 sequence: CASGSRVAGNTIYF. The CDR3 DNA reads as TGTGCCAGTGGGTCCCGGGTGGCTGGAAACACCATATATTTT.